A single sample is the source of the 13 T cell receptor beta chains below, sequenced in a study of cytomegalovirus exposure and HLA in healthy donors. The PCR contained 60 Vbeta and 13 Jbeta primers. Data came from immunoSEQ multiplex PCR; TCRdb stores just in-frame clones and leaves some out. The sample holds about 98,000 clones, around 80% seen once. The sample was PBMCs. The receptors come from a man aged 40-55 years in good health and CMV-seronegative.

The chain joins TRBV7-2 to TRBJ1-3; 7 nucleotides line up with TRBD1. The ends lost 2 bases at V and 3 bases at J; junction bases unmatched: 7. Per germline, CDR1 SGHTA and CDR2 FQGNSA. This CDR3 is built from 16 residues. The CDR3 sequence: CASSLNRQGFGNTIYF. The CDR3 region has the DNA TGTGCCAGCAGCTTAAATCGACAGGGCTTTGGAAACACCATATATTTT.

This chain connects TRBV2 to TRBJ1-1, with a tentative D call TRBD1 (6 bases). There are 15 residues in the CDR3. Germline V gene data show CDR1 as SNHLY and CDR2 as FYNNEI. V was trimmed by 2 bases and J by 1 base, leaving 11 bases between them. In nucleotides, the CDR3 is TGTGCCAGCAGTGAAATTGGCAGGGGGAACACTGAAGCTTTCTTT. Translating gives CASSEIGRGNTEAFF.

The chain joins TRBV5-4 to TRBJ2-5; 7 bases agree with TRBD1. Germline V gene data show CDR1 as SGHNT and CDR2 as YYREEE (reference sequence). CDR3 length: 11 residues. CDR3 residues: CAAGGMETQYF. CDR3 DNA: TGTGCAGCAGGGGGAATGGAGACCCAGTACTTC.

The chain joins TRBV5-4 to TRBJ1-2, with D maybe TRBD1 (5 bases). Per the germline V gene, CDR1 is SGHNT and CDR2 is YYREEE (reference sequence). The CDR3 has 14 amino acids. The germline V and J ends were trimmed by 3 bases and 8 bases, with 17 bases remaining between them. The chain's CDR3 is CASSWMSGAGGYTF. The CDR3 region has the DNA TGTGCCAGCAGCTGGATGTCCGGGGCGGGAGGCTACACCTTC.

This chain uses TRBV11-2 with TRBJ2-1; weak D call: TRBD1 (6 bases). The germline V and J ends were trimmed by 4 bases and 0 bases, with 13 bases remaining between them. This CDR3 has 16 residues. Germline V gives CDR1 SGHAT, CDR2 FQNNGV. Here the CDR3 reads CASSWGTGISYNEQFF. CDR3 coding DNA: TGTGCCAGCAGCTGGGGTACAGGGATCTCCTACAATGAGCAGTTCTTC.

The chain couples TRBV6-5 to TRBJ2-5; maybe TRBD2 (5 bases). There are 13 residues in the CDR3. From germline, CDR1 is MNHEY and CDR2 SVGAGI. V lost 3 bases and J 4 bases, leaving 9 bases between the germline ends. The CDR3 sequence is CASSYSRGETQYF. The DNA for the CDR3 is TGTGCCAGCAGTTATTCCCGGGGAGAGACCCAGTACTTC.

This sequence joins TRBV5-1 and TRBJ2-5; 7 bases match TRBD1. With the DNA end fitting TRBJ2-7 better, the J assignment may be wrong. The CDR3 spans 16 residues. From germline, CDR1 is SGHRS and CDR2 YFSETQ. Here the CDR3 DNA reads TGCGCCAGCAGCTTGGCCCCGACAGGGACCTCCTACGAGCAGTACTTC. Translation gives CASSLAPTGTSYEQYF.

This clone has just a few counts. The J gene is TRBJ2-7, the V gene TRBV5-6; no firm D call. Germline V CDR1 and CDR2: SGHDT, YYEEEE. Between the trimmed V and J ends, which lost 0 bases and 2 bases, there was a span of 9 bases. This CDR3 has 14 residues. The CDR3 DNA reads as TGTGCCAGCAGCTTGGGCCACAGACCCTACGAGCAGTACTTC. Its translation is CASSLGHRPYEQYF. The full variable domain, completed using reference TRBV5-6 and TRBJ2-7, is DAGVTQSPTHLIKTRGQQVTLRCSPKSGHDTVSWYQQALGQGPQFIFQYYEEEERQRGNFPDRFSGHQFPNYSSELNVNALLLGDSALYLCASSLGHRPYEQYFGPGTRLTVT.

The rearrangement joins TRBV18 to TRBJ1-5, with TRBD1 as a possible D gene (6 bases). Trimming pared 5 bases from V and 2 bases from J, leaving 10 bases between. This CDR3 spans 14 amino acids. In germline, CDR1 is KGHSH, CDR2 LQKENI. The CDR3 DNA is TGTGCCAGCTCATTCGACAGGCGCAATCAGCCCCAGCATTTT. Its translation: CASSFDRRNQPQHF.

This chain joins TRBV10-3 and TRBJ1-1; no reliable D call. The CDR3 is 11 residues long. Trimming pared 0 bases from V and 8 bases from J, leaving 4 bases between. CDR1 ENHRY and CDR2 SYGVKD come from the germline V gene. Here the CDR3 DNA reads TGTGCCATCAGTGAGTCGGCAGAAGCTTTCTTT. This sequence encodes CAISESAEAFF.

The table lists this clone with a few counts. J is TRBJ2-7 and V is TRBV10-3; 7 bases are shared with TRBD1. J gave up 4 bases and V 6 bases, and 9 bases lay outside the gene matches. This CDR3 comprises 14 residues. From germline, CDR1 is ENHRY and CDR2 SYGVKD. CDR3 loop: CAISMGQNQYEQYF. As DNA, the CDR3 is TGTGCCATCAGCATGGGACAGAACCAGTACGAGCAGTACTTC.

The chain links TRBV7-6 to TRBJ1-1, with D possibly being TRBD1 (6 bases). Germline-derived CDR1 and CDR2 are SGHVS and FNYEAQ. V was pared by 2 bases and J by 1 base, with 11 bases between. The CDR3 totals 15 residues. CDR3: CASSLIQGTNTEAFF. The CDR3 nucleotides are TGTGCCAGCAGCTTAATACAGGGTACGAACACTGAAGCTTTCTTT.

The chain joins TRBV4-1 to TRBJ2-7; 9 bases align to TRBD1. Germline CDR1 reads MGHRA; CDR2 reads YSYEKL. J gave up 4 bases and V 4 bases, and 17 bases lay outside the gene matches. The CDR3 sequence is 18 residues long. The CDR3 here is CASSRSPRPGQGPYEQYF. DNA of the CDR3: TGCGCCAGCAGCCGATCCCCACGACCGGGACAGGGACCTTACGAGCAGTACTTC.